Following are 11 T cell receptor beta chains from one sample sequenced in a study of T cells expressing NK-cell markers. From its re-call of the 5' RACE reads, TCRdb lists each CDR3 protein once, without DNA. This sample's table reports 400,000 to 500,000 distinct CDR3 sequences. The sequenced material came from blood T cells: a sorted CD56 or NKG2C T cell subset, CD4+ or CD8+ T cells, or bulk PBMC T cells (not recorded which). These receptors were collected from a woman aged 18-70 years in good health.

The V and J genes are TRBV4-3 and TRBJ1-2; TCRdb's D call, TRBD1, is unchecked because there is no DNA. The CDR3 has 14 amino acids. Germline lookup yields CDR1 LGHNA and CDR2 YSLEER. This CDR3 reads CASSQGDRLYGYTF.

The chain employs TRBV3-1 and TRBJ2-5; TCRdb names TRBD2, which stays unverified in the absence of DNA. This CDR3 has 18 residues. CDR1 and CDR2 from the germline V gene are LGHDT and YNNKEL (reference sequence). CDR3 region: CASSQGWPGLAGQETQYF.

V is TRBV20-1 and J is TRBJ2-1; TCRdb outputs TRBD1, but without DNA this stays unchecked. CDR1 and CDR2 (germline): DFQATT, SNEGSKA (reference sequence). CDR3 length equals 11 residues. The CDR3 here is CSSSPYNEQFF.

The gene calls are TRBV7-2 and TRBJ1-2; TCRdb calls TRBD1, which cannot be checked without DNA. The CDR3 has 17 residues. From germline, CDR1 is SGHTA and CDR2 FQGNSA. This chain's CDR3 is CASSLGAPNRGNYGYTF.

V is TRBV12-3 or TRBV12-4 and J is TRBJ2-3; TCRdb names TRBD2, which stays unverified in the absence of DNA. This CDR3 contains 15 residues. This CDR3 reads CASRYLAGGTDTQYF.

The V and J genes are TRBV12-3 or TRBV12-4 and TRBJ2-7. CDR3 length equals 15 residues. CDR3 protein: CASLLSSGGPYEQYF.

J is TRBJ2-7 and V is TRBV4-1. Looked up from germline, CDR1 is MGHRA and CDR2 is YSYEKL. This CDR3 spans 16 amino acids. CDR3 protein: CASSQAGWQASYEQYF.

V and J are TRBV6-5 and TRBJ2-5; TCRdb's D gene call, TRBD1, goes unchecked for lack of DNA. In germline, CDR1 is MNHEY, CDR2 SVGAGI. CDR3 size: 15 residues. The CDR3 loop is CASSYRDRDQETQYF.

This rearrangement joins TRBV2 to TRBJ2-1; the TRBD2 assignment by TCRdb is unverifiable without DNA. CDR1 is SNHLY and CDR2 is FYNNEI in the germline V gene. The CDR3 sequence is 18 residues long. CDR3: CASSVSSGLAGGNNEQFF. Looking up the rest from reference TRBV2 and TRBJ2-1 gives the full variable domain: EPEVTQTPSHQVTQMGQEVILRCVPISNHLYFYWYRQILGQKVEFLVSFYNNEISEKSEIFDDQFSVERPDGSNFTLKIRSTKLEDSAMYFCASSVSSGLAGGNNEQFFGPGTRLTVL.

V usage is TRBV30 and J usage is TRBJ2-7; with no DNA, the TCRdb D assignment of TRBD1 cannot be verified. This CDR3 has 12 residues. Germline-derived CDR1 and CDR2 are GTSNPN and SVGIG (reference sequence). The CDR3 loop reads CAVGQLNYEQYF.

V is TRBV7-3 and J is TRBJ1-1; TCRdb lists TRBD1, though no DNA is available to test this call. CDR1 and CDR2 from the germline V gene are SGHTA and FQGTGA. This CDR3 spans 15 amino acids. The CDR3 here is CASSVTGGAETEAFF.